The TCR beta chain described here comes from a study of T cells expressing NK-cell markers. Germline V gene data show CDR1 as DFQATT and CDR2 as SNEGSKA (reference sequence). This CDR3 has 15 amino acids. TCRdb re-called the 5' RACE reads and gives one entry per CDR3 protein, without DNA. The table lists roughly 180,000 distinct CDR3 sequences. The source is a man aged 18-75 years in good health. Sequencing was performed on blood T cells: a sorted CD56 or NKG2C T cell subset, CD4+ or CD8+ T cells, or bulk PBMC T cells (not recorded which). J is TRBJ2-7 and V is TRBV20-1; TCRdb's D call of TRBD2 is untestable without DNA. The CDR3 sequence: CSARLPSGGPYEQYF.